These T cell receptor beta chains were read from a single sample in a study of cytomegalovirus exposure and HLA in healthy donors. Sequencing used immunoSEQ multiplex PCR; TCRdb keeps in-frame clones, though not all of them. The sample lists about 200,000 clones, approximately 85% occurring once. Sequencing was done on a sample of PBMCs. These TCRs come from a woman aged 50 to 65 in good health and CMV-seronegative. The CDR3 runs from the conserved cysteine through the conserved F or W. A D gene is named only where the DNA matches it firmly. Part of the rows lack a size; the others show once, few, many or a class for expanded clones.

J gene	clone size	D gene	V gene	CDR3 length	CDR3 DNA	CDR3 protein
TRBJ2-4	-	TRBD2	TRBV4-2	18	TGTGCCAGCAGCCAAGATCTCCCACTAGCGGGGAGTAGAAACATTCAGTACTTC	CASSQDLPLAGSRNIQYF
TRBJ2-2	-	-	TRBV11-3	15	TGTGCCAGCAGCTCAGGGGACCAGTACACCGGGGAGCTGTTTTTT	CASSSGDQYTGELFF
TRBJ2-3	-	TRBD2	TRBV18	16	TGTGCCAGCTCACCCATAATAAGCGGGAGGACAAATACGCAGTATTTT	CASSPIISGRTNTQYF
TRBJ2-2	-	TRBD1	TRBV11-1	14	TGTGCCAGCAGACGGACAGGGTACACCGGGGAGCTGTTTTTT	CASRRTGYTGELFF
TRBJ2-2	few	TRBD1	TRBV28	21	TGTGCCAGCAAACAGGGGCCCCGAGGAACAGGGCTGGGGACGAACACCGGGGAGCTGTTTTTT	CASKQGPRGTGLGTNTGELFF
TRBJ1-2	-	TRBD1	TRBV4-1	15	TGCGCCAGCAGCCAGCCTCTGGGACAGAACTATGGCTACACCTTC	CASSQPLGQNYGYTF
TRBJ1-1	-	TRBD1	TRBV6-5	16	TGTGCCAGCAGTTTCCCGGGACAGGGGCGTCACACTGAAGCTTTCTTT	CASSFPGQGRHTEAFF
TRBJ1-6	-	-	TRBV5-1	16	TGCGCCAGCAGCTTGGGGTCAGGGGAATTAAATTCACCCCTCCACTTT	CASSLGSGELNSPLHF
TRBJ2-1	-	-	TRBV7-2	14	TGTGCCAGCAGCTTTTGGGGACAAAACAATGAGCAGTTCTTC	CASSFWGQNNEQFF
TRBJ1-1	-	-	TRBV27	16	TGTGCCAGCAGTTCCCGGCCCTACCCAGGGAACACTGAAGCTTTCTTT	CASSSRPYPGNTEAFF
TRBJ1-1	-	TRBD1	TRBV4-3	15	TGCGCCAGCAGCCACGCCGGACAGGGTAGTTTTGAAGCTTTCTTT	CASSHAGQGSFEAFF
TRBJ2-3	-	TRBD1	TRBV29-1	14	TGCAGCGTAGGCACCGGGACAGTCAAGGATACGCAGTATTTT	CSVGTGTVKDTQYF
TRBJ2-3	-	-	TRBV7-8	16	TGTGCCAGCAGCTTAAGGTCGGGGGAGGGCACAGATACGCAGTATTTT	CASSLRSGEGTDTQYF
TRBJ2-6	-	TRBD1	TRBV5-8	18	TGTGCCAGCAGCTCTTACCGGGACAGCTACTCTGGGGCCAACGTCCTGACTTTC	CASSSYRDSYSGANVLTF
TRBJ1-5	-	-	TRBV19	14	TGTGCCAGTAGTATAGGACAGGTGGGACAGCCCCAGCATTTT	CASSIGQVGQPQHF
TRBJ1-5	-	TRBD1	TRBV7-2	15	TGTGCCAGCAGCTTAGAGACAGGGGTTAACCAGCCCCAGCATTTT	CASSLETGVNQPQHF
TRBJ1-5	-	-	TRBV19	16	TGTGCCAGTAGTATAGGCCGGGACTCAAGCAATCAGCCCCAGCATTTT	CASSIGRDSSNQPQHF
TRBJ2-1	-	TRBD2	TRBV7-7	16	TGTGCCAGCAGCTTAGCGGGACTAGCGCAGCAGAATGAGCAGTTCTTC	CASSLAGLAQQNEQFF
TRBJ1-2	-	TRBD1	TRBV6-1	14	TGTGCCACCTGGGACAGGGGACCCAACTATGGCTACACCTTC	CATWDRGPNYGYTF
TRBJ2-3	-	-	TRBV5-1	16	TGCGCCAGCAGCTCTGGACAGTTGGGGAGGGCAGATACGCAGTATTTT	CASSSGQLGRADTQYF
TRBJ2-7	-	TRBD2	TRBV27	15	TGTGCCAGCAGTTCAGGACTAGCGGGACCGAACGAGCAGTACTTC	CASSSGLAGPNEQYF
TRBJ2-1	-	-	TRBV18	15	TGTGCCAGCTCACTCAGACAGAACTCCTACAATGAGCAGTTCTTC	CASSLRQNSYNEQFF
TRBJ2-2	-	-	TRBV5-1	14	TGCGCCAGCAGCTTGGGACCCGGGGCCGGGGAGCTGTTTTTT	CASSLGPGAGELFF
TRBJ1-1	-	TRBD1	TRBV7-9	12	TGTGCCAGCAGCCCAGGGACAGCCAAAGCTTTCTTT	CASSPGTAKAFF
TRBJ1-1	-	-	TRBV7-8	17	TGTGCCAGCAGCTTAGCGTTTTCAGACTGGACTAGCTCTGAAGCTTTCTTT	CASSLAFSDWTSSEAFF
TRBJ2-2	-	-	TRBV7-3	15	TGTGCCAGCAGCTTGTTACACGCAAGCGCCGGGGAGCTGTTTTTT	CASSLLHASAGELFF
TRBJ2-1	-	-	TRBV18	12	TGTGCCAGCTCACCCCCACTCCGGGAGCAGTTCTTC	CASSPPLREQFF
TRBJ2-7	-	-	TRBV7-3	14	TGTGCCAGCAGCTTGAGGGGGGGGGATTACGAGCAGTACTTC	CASSLRGGDYEQYF
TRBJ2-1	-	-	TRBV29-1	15	TGCAGCCACACATGGGGGAGGAGCTCCTACAATGAGCAGTTCTTC	CSHTWGRSSYNEQFF
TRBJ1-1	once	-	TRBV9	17	TGTGCCAGCAGCCCTCACCCAAGGGGGAGGGGGGACACTGAAGCTTTCTTT	CASSPHPRGRGDTEAFF
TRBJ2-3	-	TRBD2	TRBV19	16	TGTGCCAGTAGTACTTTTAGCGGGAATCGCCCAGATACGCAGTATTTT	CASSTFSGNRPDTQYF
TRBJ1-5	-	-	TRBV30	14	TGTGCCTGGAGTACTAGGATTAGCAATCAGCCCCAGCATTTT	CAWSTRISNQPQHF
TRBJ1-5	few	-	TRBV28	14	TGTGCCAGCAGTCCAGACATGACCCATCAGCCCCAGCATTTT	CASSPDMTHQPQHF
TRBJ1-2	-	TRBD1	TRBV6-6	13	TGTGCCAGCAGCCCAGGACAGGCTGGGGGCTACACCTTC	CASSPGQAGGYTF
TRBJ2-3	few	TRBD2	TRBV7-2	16	TGTGCCAGCAGAGGGAGACTAGCGGGGAGCACAGATACGCAGTATTTT	CASRGRLAGSTDTQYF
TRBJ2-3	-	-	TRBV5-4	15	TGTGCCAGCAGCTTGTCTTTAGCTAGCACAGATACGCAGTATTTT	CASSLSLASTDTQYF
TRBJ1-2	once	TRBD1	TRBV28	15	TGTGCCAGCAGATTGGACAGGGCGGGTATCGGCGGCTACACCTTC	CASRLDRAGIGGYTF
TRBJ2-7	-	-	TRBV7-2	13	TGTGCCACATTAACAACCCAGGCCTACGAGCAGTACTTC	CATLTTQAYEQYF
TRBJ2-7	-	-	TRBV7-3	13	TGTGCCAGCAGCTTTGGGGAGTCCTACGAGCAGTACTTC	CASSFGESYEQYF
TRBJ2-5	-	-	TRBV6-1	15	TGTGCCAGCAGTGGGAGATCAGGGGGGCGGGAGACCCAGTACTTC	CASSGRSGGRETQYF
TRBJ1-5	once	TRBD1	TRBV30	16	TGTGCCTGGAGTGTAAGGGACAGGGGGCTAAGTCAGCCCCAGCATTTT	CAWSVRDRGLSQPQHF
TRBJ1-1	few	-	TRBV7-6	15	TGTGCCAGCAGCTCCACAGGGACCCTGGACACTGAAGCTTTCTTT	CASSSTGTLDTEAFF
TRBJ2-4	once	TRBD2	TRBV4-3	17	TGCGCCAGCAGCCCCAGACTAGCGGGAGTTGAGAGGACAGGATTTTACTTC	CASSPRLAGVERTGFYF
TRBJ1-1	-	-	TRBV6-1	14	TGTGCCAGCCACTTGGGGGGGTTGAACACTGAAGCTTTCTTT	CASHLGGLNTEAFF
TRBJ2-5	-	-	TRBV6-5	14	TGTGCCAGCAGTTACACAAGCGGCGGAGAGACCCAGTACTTC	CASSYTSGGETQYF
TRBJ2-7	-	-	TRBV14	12	TGTGCCAGCAGCCAAGATTTTCACGAGCAGTACTTC	CASSQDFHEQYF
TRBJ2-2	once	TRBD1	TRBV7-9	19	TGTGCCAGCAGCTTAGCACACGGGACAGGGCATTTTTTACCCGGGGAGCTGTTTTTT	CASSLAHGTGHFLPGELFF
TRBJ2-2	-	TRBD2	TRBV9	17	TGTGCCAGCAGCCCTCCGGGGCTAGCGGGAGGAGAAGGGGAGCTGTTTTTT	CASSPPGLAGGEGELFF